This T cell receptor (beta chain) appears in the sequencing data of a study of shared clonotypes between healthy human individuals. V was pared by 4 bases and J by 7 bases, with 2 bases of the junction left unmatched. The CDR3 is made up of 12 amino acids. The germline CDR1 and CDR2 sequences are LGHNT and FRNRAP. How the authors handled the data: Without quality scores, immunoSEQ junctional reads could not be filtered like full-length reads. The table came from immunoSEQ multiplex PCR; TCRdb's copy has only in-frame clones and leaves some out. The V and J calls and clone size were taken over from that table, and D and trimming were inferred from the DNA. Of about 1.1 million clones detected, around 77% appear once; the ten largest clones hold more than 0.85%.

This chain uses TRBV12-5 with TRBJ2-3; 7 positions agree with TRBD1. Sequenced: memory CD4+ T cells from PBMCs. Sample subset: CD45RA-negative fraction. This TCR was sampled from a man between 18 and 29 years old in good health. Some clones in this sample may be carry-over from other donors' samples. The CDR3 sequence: CASGSGQHTQYF. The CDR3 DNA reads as TGTGCTAGTGGTTCGGGACAGCATACGCAGTATTTT.